This T cell receptor beta chain came from a study of blood T cells in healthy people across ages. Background on the study: Using template switching, researchers captured about one barcoded beta molecule for each two T cells. Findings and limits, study-wide: From one million sequenced T cells, diversity estimates were lower bounds.

This clonotype has just a few counts. Its antigen is unidentified. A clone one base away is much larger, so this may be a read error. With a J-beta primer mix and a sample-barcoded 5' primer, a second PCR ran about 6 to 11 cycles. TCRdb reprocessed the 5' RACE reads with MiXCR, giving one entry per CDR3 protein. Of just under 900,000 distinct CDR3 sequences in the sample, about 30% were seen once. The CDR3 is 13 amino acids. Germline CDR1 is MGHRA and CDR2 is YSYEKL. The germline V and J ends were trimmed by 2 bases and 15 bases, with 17 bases remaining between them. The extraction recovered at least 5.5 micrograms of total RNA per sample.

Source material: blood. The receptor's source is a woman aged 80 or over in good health. This chain uses TRBV4-1 with TRBJ2-1; a weak D match, TRBD2 (6 bases). CDR3 region: CASSQSIPGTGFF. CDR3 nucleotide sequence: TGCGCCAGCAGCCAATCAATTCCCGGGACTGGGTTCTTC.